This TCR beta chain was captured in a study of neurological immune-mediated disorders. The V and J ends lost 1 base and 12 bases respectively, with 13 bases between them. There are 12 residues in the CDR3. Looked up from germline, CDR1 is SGHRS and CDR2 is YFSETQ. TCRdb reprocessed the 5' RACE reads with MiXCR, giving one entry per CDR3 protein. Of 55,000 to 65,000 distinct CDR3 sequences in the sample, around 3.5% are singletons; the top ten hold approximately 3.1%. This TCR came from a woman aged 25 to 45 with multiple sclerosis. Sample: PBMCs. The chain couples TRBV5-1 to TRBJ1-1; TRBD1 might be the D (6 bases). This CDR3 reads CASSLQGTRTFF. The DNA for the CDR3 is TGCGCCAGCAGCTTGCAGGGGACCAGAACTTTCTTT.